This TCR beta chain came from a study of OX40 agonist ivuxolimab in advanced cancers. Study context: Three patients got partial responses; one had hepatocellular carcinoma and two had cutaneous melanoma. Study-level results: Determination of antigen specificity was not performed for the expanded peripheral T cells. Patients with a partial response at 0.1-3.0 mg/kg had among the lowest clonal expansion. CD8+ T cells were the subset that, on average, had more expanded clones than CD4+.

Using immunoSEQ multiplex PCR, the repertoire was profiled, and TCRdb retains in-frame clones only, with some absent. This table holds tens of thousands of clones, 70% to 90% found once. A word on this clone: Antigen: not known.

The source was CD4+ or CD8+ T cells sorted from blood, collected in a trial of the OX40 agonist ivuxolimab. The source of this sequence is an adult with an advanced solid tumor such as melanoma, head and neck, liver or kidney cancer.

In DNA form, the CDR3 reads TGTGCCAGCACCTCTTCCGGGGGAGAAGCCTACGAGCAGTACTTC. This encodes CASTSSGGEAYEQYF. This sequence joins TRBV28 and TRBJ2-7; possible D gene TRBD2, 6 bases. V was clipped by 7 bases and J by 2 bases, with 18 bases between them. The germline V gene has CDR1 MDHEN and CDR2 SYDVKM. The CDR3 loop spans 15 amino acids.